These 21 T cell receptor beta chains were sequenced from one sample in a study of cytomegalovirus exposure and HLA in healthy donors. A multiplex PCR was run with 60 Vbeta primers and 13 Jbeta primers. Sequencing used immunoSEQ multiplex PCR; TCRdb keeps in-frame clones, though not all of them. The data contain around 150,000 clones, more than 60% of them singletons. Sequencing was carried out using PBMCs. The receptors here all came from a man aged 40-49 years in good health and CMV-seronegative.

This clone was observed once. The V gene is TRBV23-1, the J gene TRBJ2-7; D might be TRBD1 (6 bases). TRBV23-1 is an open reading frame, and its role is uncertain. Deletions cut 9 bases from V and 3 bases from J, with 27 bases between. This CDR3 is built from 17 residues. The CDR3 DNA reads TGCGCCAGAAAAATGCTCCAAGGACAGAGTAAAAGCTACGAGCAGTACTTC. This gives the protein CARKMLQGQSKSYEQYF.

In DNA, the CDR3 is TGCGCCAGCAGCCCCCGACAGGGGGCCGGTGAAAAACTGTTTTTT. Translation: CASSPRQGAGEKLFF. V and J are TRBV5-1 and TRBJ1-4; the match to TRBD1 covers 10 bases. CDR1 SGHRS and CDR2 YFSETQ come from the germline V gene. The V segment lost 4 bases and the J segment 7 bases; nucleotides outside the gene matches: 7. The CDR3 totals 15 residues.

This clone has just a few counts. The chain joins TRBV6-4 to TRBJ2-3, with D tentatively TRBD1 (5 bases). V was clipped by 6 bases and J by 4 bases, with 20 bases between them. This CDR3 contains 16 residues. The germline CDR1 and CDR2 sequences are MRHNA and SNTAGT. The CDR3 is CASSPYSGFGPDTQYF. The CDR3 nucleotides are TGTGCCAGCAGCCCCTACTCAGGGTTCGGGCCAGATACGCAGTATTTT.

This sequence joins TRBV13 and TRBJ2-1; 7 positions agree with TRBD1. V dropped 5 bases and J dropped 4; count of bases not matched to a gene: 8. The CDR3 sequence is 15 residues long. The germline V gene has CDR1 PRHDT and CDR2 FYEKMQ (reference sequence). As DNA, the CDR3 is TGTGCCAGCAGCGCCAGCCGGGACAGATACAATGAGCAGTTCTTC. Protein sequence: CASSASRDRYNEQFF.

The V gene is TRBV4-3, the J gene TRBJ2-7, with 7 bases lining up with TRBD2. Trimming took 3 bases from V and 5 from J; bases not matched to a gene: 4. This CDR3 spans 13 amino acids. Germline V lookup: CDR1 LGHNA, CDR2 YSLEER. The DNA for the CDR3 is TGCGCCAGCAGCCAGATCGCGGGAGACGAGCAGTACTTC. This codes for CASSQIAGDEQYF.

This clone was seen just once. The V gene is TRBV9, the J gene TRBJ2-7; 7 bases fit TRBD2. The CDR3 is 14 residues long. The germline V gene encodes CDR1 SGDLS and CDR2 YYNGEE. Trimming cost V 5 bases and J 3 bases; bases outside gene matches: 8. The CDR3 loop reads CASSGGVQSYEQYF. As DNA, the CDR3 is TGTGCCAGCAGTGGGGGGGTACAGAGCTACGAGCAGTACTTC. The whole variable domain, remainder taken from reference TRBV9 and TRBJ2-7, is DSGVTQTPKHLITATGQRVTLRCSPRSGDLSVYWYQQSLDQGLQFLIQYYNGEERAKGNILERFSAQQFPDLHSELNLSSLELGDSALYFCASSGGVQSYEQYFGPGTRLTVT.

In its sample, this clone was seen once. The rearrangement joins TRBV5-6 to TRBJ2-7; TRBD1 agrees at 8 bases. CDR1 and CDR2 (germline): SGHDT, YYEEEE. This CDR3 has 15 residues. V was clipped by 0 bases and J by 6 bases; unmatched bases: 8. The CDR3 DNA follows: TGTGCCAGCAGCTTGGGAGCACGGACAGGGAGCGAGCAGTACTTC. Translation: CASSLGARTGSEQYF.

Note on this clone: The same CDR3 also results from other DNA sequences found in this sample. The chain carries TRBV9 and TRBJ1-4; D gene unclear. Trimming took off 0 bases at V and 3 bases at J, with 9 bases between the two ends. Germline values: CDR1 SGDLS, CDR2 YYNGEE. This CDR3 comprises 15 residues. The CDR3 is CASSVGAGSNEKLFF. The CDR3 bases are TGTGCCAGCAGCGTAGGAGCAGGTTCTAATGAAAAACTGTTTTTT. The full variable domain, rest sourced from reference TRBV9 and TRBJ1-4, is DSGVTQTPKHLITATGQRVTLRCSPRSGDLSVYWYQQSLDQGLQFLIQYYNGEERAKGNILERFSAQQFPDLHSELNLSSLELGDSALYFCASSVGAGSNEKLFFGSGTQLSVL.

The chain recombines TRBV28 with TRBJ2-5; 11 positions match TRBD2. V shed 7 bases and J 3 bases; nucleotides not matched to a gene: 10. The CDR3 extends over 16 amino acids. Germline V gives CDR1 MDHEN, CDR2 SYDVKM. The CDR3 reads CASMTLLAGAKETQYF. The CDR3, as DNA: TGTGCCAGCATGACTTTACTAGCGGGGGCCAAAGAGACCCAGTACTTC.

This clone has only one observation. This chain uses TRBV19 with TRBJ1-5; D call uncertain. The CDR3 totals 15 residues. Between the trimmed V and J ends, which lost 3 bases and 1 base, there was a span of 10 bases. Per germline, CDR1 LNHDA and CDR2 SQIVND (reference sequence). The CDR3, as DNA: TGTGCCAGTAGTATCGTGGGCCAGAGCAATCAGCCCCAGCATTTT. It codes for CASSIVGQSNQPQHF.

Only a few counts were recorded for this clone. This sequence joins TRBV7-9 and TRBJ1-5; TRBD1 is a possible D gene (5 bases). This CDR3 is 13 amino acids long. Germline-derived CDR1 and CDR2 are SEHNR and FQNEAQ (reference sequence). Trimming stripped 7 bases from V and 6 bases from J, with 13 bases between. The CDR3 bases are TGTGCCAGCAACTCAGGGTTTGGTCAGCCCCAGCATTTT. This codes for CASNSGFGQPQHF. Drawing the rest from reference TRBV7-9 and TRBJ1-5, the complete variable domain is DTGVSQNPRHKITKRGQNVTFRCDPISEHNRLYWYRQTLGQGPEFLTYFQNEAQLEKSRLLSDRFSAERPKGSFSTLEIQRTEQGDSAMYLCASNSGFGQPQHFGDGTRLSIL.

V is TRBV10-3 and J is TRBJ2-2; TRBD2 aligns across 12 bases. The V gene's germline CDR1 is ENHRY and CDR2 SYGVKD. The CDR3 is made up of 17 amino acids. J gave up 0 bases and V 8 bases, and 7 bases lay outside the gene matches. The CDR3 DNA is TGTGCCATCGGGACGGGACTAGCGGGTCCGAACACCGGGGAGCTGTTTTTT. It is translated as CAIGTGLAGPNTGELFF.

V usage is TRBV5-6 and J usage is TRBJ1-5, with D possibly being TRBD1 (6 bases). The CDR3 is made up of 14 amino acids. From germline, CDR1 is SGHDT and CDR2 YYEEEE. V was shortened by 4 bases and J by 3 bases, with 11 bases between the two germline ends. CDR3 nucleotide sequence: TGTGCCAGCAGCCCGGCGGGGGCCAATCAGCCCCAGCATTTT. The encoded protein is CASSPAGANQPQHF.

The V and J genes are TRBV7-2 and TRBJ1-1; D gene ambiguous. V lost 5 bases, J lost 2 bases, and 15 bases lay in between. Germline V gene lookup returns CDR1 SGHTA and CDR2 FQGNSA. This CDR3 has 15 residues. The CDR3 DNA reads TGTGCCAGCAGCCCGCGGCTGTCGATTAACACTGAAGCTTTCTTT. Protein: CASSPRLSINTEAFF.

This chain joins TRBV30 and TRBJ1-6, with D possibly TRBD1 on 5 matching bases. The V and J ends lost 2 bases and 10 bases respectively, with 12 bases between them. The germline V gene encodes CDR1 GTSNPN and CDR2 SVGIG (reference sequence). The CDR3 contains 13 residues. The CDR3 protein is CAWSLRGGSPLHF. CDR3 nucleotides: TGTGCCTGGAGTCTCCGCGGGGGGTCACCCCTCCACTTT. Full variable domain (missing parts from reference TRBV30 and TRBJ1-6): SQTIHQWPATLVQPVGSPLSLECTVEGTSNPNLYWYRQAAGRGLQLLFYSVGIGQISSEVPQNLSASRPQDRQFILSSKKLLLSDSGFYLCAWSLRGGSPLHFGNGTRLTVT.

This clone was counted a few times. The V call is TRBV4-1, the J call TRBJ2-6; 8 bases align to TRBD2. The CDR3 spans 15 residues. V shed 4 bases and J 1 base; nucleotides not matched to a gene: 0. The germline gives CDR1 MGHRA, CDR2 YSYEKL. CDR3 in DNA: TGCGCCAGCAGCCCGGGGGGGTCTGGGGCCAACGTCCTGACTTTC. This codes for CASSPGGSGANVLTF.

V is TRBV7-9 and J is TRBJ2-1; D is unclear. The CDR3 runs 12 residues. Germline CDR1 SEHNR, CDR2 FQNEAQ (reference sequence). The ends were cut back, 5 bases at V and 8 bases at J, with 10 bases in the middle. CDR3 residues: CASSPPRHEQFF. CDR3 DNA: TGTGCCAGCAGCCCCCCGAGGCATGAGCAGTTCTTC.

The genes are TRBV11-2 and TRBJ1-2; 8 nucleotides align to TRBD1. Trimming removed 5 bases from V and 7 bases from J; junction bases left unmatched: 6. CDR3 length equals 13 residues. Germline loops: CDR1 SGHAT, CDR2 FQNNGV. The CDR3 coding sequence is TGTGCCAGCAGCCCAGACAGGGGAGGTGGCTACACCTTC. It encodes CASSPDRGGGYTF.

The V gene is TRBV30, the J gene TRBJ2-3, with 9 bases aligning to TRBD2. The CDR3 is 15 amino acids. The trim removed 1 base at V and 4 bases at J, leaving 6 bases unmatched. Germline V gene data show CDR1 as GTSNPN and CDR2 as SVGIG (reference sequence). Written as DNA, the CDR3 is TGTGCCTGGAGTGGGGCGGGGGGGCCCCCAGATACGCAGTATTTT. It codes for CAWSGAGGPPDTQYF.

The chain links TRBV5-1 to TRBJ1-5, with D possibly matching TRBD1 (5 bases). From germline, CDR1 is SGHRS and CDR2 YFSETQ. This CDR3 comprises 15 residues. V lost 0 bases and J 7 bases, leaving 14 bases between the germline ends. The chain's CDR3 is CASSLDGGGRQPQHF. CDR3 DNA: TGCGCCAGCAGCTTGGACGGGGGGGGTCGGCAGCCCCAGCATTTT.

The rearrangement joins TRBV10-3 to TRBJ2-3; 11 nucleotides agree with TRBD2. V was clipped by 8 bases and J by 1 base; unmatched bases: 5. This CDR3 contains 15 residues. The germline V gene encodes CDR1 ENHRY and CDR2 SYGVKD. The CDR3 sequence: CAILAGGLGTDTQYF. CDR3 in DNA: TGTGCCATCTTAGCGGGGGGGCTGGGCACAGATACGCAGTATTTT.